Described below is a single TCR beta chain sequence and its context. This sample was taken from a study of T cell changes during pregnancy in multiple sclerosis. V lost 5 bases, J lost 8 bases, and 12 bases stayed unmatched. Germline CDR1 MNHEY, CDR2 SMNVEV (reference sequence). CDR3 size: 16 residues. Data came from immunoSEQ multiplex PCR; TCRdb stores just in-frame clones and leaves some out. The top ten hold about 2.4% of the sample, which has approximately 88,000 clones, approximately 92% seen once. The V call is TRBV27, the J call TRBJ2-1; 10 bases are a match to TRBD1. The material sequenced was peripheral blood, taken in the first trimester of pregnancy. The clonotype comes from a female donor with multiple sclerosis, enrolled in a pregnancy study. The CDR3 loop reads CASSVRQGAVFDEQFF. The CDR3 coding sequence is TGTGCCAGCAGTGTACGACAGGGGGCTGTATTTGATGAGCAGTTCTTC.